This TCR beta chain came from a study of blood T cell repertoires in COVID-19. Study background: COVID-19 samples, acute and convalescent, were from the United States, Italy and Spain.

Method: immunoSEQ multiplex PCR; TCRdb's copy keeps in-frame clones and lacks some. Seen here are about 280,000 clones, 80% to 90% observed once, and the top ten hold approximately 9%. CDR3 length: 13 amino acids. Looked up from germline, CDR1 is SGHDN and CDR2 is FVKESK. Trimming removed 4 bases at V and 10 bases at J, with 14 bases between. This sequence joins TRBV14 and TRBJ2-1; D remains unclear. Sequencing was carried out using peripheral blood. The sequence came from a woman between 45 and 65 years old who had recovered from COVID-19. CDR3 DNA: TGTGCCAGCAGCCCTCGACAAACTGGGGAGCAGTTCTTC. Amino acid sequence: CASSPRQTGEQFF.